A selection of T cell receptor beta chains follows, all from one sample in a study of response to subunit inactivated influenza vaccine. One entry per CDR3 protein, called by TCRdb with MiXCR from the RT-PCR reads. The table includes 540,000 or so distinct CDR3 sequences, 10% to 15% detected once. The sample consisted of PBMCs from blood, taken 40 to 50 days after vaccination. The source is a man in his fifties who received an inactivated influenza vaccine. Both conserved end residues are part of each CDR3. The order of the fields is J gene, V gene, D gene, clone size, CDR3 protein, CDR3 DNA. The D gene is left open where the match is weak. Rows give clone size only sometimes, using once, few, many, or a class for an expanded clone.

j_gene: TRBJ2-1
v_gene: TRBV5-1
d_gene: .
abundance: .
CDR3aa: CASSLEATTTMRQFF
CDR3nt: TGCGCCAGCAGCTTGGAGGCTACAACTACAATGAGGCAGTTCTTC

j_gene: TRBJ1-1
v_gene: TRBV20-1
d_gene: TRBD1
abundance: few
CDR3aa: CSAGTGWGAFF
CDR3nt: TGCAGTGCCGGGACAGGGTGGGGAGCTTTCTTT

j_gene: TRBJ1-5
v_gene: TRBV4-2
d_gene: TRBD1
abundance: .
CDR3aa: CASSQETGEFNQPQHF
CDR3nt: TGTGCCAGCAGCCAAGAGACAGGGGAATTCAATCAGCCCCAGCATTTT

j_gene: TRBJ2-7
v_gene: TRBV11-2
d_gene: .
abundance: few
CDR3aa: CASSLGWAGGNYEQYF
CDR3nt: TGTGCCAGCAGCTTAGGTTGGGCAGGGGGGAATTACGAGCAGTACTTC

j_gene: TRBJ1-3
v_gene: TRBV20-1
d_gene: .
abundance: few
CDR3aa: CSASSGTTTGNTIYF
CDR3nt: TGCAGTGCTAGTAGTGGGACAACGACTGGAAACACCATATATTTT

j_gene: TRBJ1-5
v_gene: TRBV7-2
d_gene: TRBD1
abundance: .
CDR3aa: CASNQGAWSNQPQHF
CDR3nt: TGTGCCAGCAACCAGGGGGCTTGGAGCAATCAGCCCCAGCATTTT

j_gene: TRBJ1-4
v_gene: TRBV4-3
d_gene: .
abundance: many
CDR3aa: CASSQDQGRVEKLFF
CDR3nt: TGCGCCAGCAGCCAAGATCAGGGCCGAGTGGAAAAACTGTTTTTT

j_gene: TRBJ1-1
v_gene: TRBV28
d_gene: TRBD1
abundance: few
CDR3aa: CASSATGGAGAFF
CDR3nt: TGTGCCAGCAGTGCTACAGGGGGCGCGGGGGCTTTCTTT

j_gene: TRBJ2-3
v_gene: TRBV20-1
d_gene: TRBD1
abundance: many
CDR3aa: CSASGTGFTDTQYF
CDR3nt: TGCAGTGCTAGCGGGACAGGCTTCACAGATACGCAGTATTTT

j_gene: TRBJ2-3
v_gene: TRBV9
d_gene: .
abundance: few
CDR3aa: CASSGSRGTDTQYF
CDR3nt: TGTGCCAGCAGCGGATCCCGGGGCACAGATACGCAGTATTTT

j_gene: TRBJ2-5
v_gene: TRBV5-1
d_gene: TRBD1
abundance: .
CDR3aa: CASSLGPQGAQEAQYF
CDR3nt: TGCGCCAGCAGCTTGGGACCCCAGGGGGCGCAAGAGGCCCAGTACTTC

j_gene: TRBJ2-2
v_gene: TRBV6-2/TRBV6-3
d_gene: TRBD2
abundance: few
CDR3aa: CASSRSGRGGTGELFF
CDR3nt: TGTGCCAGCAGCCGGTCAGGACGGGGGGGCACCGGGGAGCTGTTTTTT

j_gene: TRBJ1-2
v_gene: TRBV27
d_gene: TRBD1
abundance: few
CDR3aa: CASRKQGTYGYTF
CDR3nt: TGTGCCAGCAGGAAACAGGGGACATATGGCTACACCTTC

j_gene: TRBJ2-1
v_gene: TRBV5-1
d_gene: TRBD1
abundance: many
CDR3aa: CASSAGTVNEQFF
CDR3nt: TGCGCCAGCAGCGCCGGGACAGTGAATGAGCAGTTCTTC

j_gene: TRBJ2-2
v_gene: TRBV7-6
d_gene: TRBD2
abundance: .
CDR3aa: CASSLGTSISGELFF
CDR3nt: TGTGCCAGCAGCCTCGGGACTAGCATCTCCGGGGAGCTGTTTTTT

j_gene: TRBJ2-3
v_gene: TRBV4-3
d_gene: .
abundance: many
CDR3aa: CASSRITSPSTDTQYF
CDR3nt: TGCGCCAGCAGCCGTATTACTAGCCCCAGCACAGATACGCAGTATTTT

j_gene: TRBJ2-3
v_gene: TRBV11-2
d_gene: TRBD1
abundance: .
CDR3aa: CASSLYRGATDTQYF
CDR3nt: TGTGCCAGCAGCTTGTACAGGGGAGCCACAGATACGCAGTATTTT

j_gene: TRBJ2-1
v_gene: TRBV7-9
d_gene: .
abundance: .
CDR3aa: CASSFNPNNEQFF
CDR3nt: TGTGCCAGCAGCTTTAACCCGAACAATGAGCAGTTCTTC

j_gene: TRBJ2-1
v_gene: TRBV9
d_gene: TRBD2
abundance: many
CDR3aa: CASSVDPASGSSYNEQFF
CDR3nt: TGTGCCAGCAGCGTAGATCCAGCTAGCGGGAGTTCCTACAATGAGCAGTTCTTC

j_gene: TRBJ2-3
v_gene: TRBV29-1
d_gene: .
abundance: .
CDR3aa: CSVSLGGPTDTQYF
CDR3nt: TGCAGCGTTTCATTAGGGGGTCCCACAGATACGCAGTATTTT

j_gene: TRBJ2-5
v_gene: TRBV12-3/TRBV12-4
d_gene: TRBD2
abundance: few
CDR3aa: CASRGKRGDQETQYF
CDR3nt: TGTGCCAGCAGAGGCAAGCGGGGGGATCAAGAGACCCAGTACTTC

j_gene: TRBJ2-1
v_gene: TRBV6-5
d_gene: TRBD2
abundance: .
CDR3aa: CASSYLPLLAGYNEQFF
CDR3nt: TGTGCCAGCAGTTACTTGCCCCTACTAGCGGGGTACAATGAGCAGTTCTTC

j_gene: TRBJ2-2
v_gene: TRBV27
d_gene: TRBD1
abundance: .
CDR3aa: CASSSSGTGYYTGELFF
CDR3nt: TGTGCCAGCAGTTCCTCCGGGACAGGCTATTACACCGGGGAGCTGTTTTTT

j_gene: TRBJ2-7
v_gene: TRBV20-1
d_gene: TRBD1
abundance: .
CDR3aa: CSARATGVSTRELSFYEQYF
CDR3nt: TGCAGTGCTAGAGCTACAGGGGTATCAACGAGGGAGTTATCGTTCTACGAGCAGTACTTC

j_gene: TRBJ2-5
v_gene: TRBV20-1
d_gene: TRBD1
abundance: few
CDR3aa: CSASRFDRVQETQYF
CDR3nt: TGCAGTGCTAGCCGATTCGACAGGGTCCAAGAGACCCAGTACTTC

j_gene: TRBJ1-1
v_gene: TRBV6-6
d_gene: .
abundance: few
CDR3aa: CASSYYSTEAFF
CDR3nt: TGTGCCAGCAGTTATTATTCCACTGAAGCTTTCTTT

j_gene: TRBJ2-3
v_gene: TRBV28
d_gene: .
abundance: .
CDR3aa: CASSLAGSLWGTDTQYF
CDR3nt: TGTGCCAGCAGTTTGGCGGGATCCCTGTGGGGCACAGATACGCAGTATTTT